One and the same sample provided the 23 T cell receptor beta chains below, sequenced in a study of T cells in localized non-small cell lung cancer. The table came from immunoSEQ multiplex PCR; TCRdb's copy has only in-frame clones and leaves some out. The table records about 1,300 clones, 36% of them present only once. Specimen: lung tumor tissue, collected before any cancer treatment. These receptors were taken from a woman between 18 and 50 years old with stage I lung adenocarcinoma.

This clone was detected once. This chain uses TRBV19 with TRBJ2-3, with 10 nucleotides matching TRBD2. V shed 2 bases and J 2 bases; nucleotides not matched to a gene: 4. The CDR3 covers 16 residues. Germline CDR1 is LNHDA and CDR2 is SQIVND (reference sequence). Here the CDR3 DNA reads TGTGCCAGTAGTATACAAGCGGGAGGGAACACAGATACGCAGTATTTT. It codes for CASSIQAGGNTDTQYF.

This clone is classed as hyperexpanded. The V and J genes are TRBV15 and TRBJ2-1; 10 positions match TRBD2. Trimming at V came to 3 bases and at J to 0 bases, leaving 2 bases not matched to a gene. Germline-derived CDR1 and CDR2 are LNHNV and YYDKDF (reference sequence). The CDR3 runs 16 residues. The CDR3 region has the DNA TGTGCCACCAGCAGTCCTAGCGGGAGCTCCTACAATGAGCAGTTCTTC. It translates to CATSSPSGSSYNEQFF.

The CDR3 coding sequence is TGTGCCGGACAATTTAGAGGCAATCAGCCCCAGCATTTT. Translated: CAGQFRGNQPQHF. This chain uses TRBV28 with TRBJ1-5; a possible D gene is TRBD1 (5 bases). The CDR3 extends over 13 amino acids. V was pared by 11 bases and J by 2 bases, with 13 bases between. Germline V lookup: CDR1 MDHEN, CDR2 SYDVKM.

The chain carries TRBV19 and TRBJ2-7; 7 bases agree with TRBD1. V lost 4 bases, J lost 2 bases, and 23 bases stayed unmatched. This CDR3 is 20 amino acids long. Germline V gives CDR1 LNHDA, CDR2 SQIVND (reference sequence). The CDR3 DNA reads TGTGCCAGTAGTAAACTAAATGACAGGGCTTTAAGACTCACCGCCTACGAGCAGTACTTC. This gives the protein CASSKLNDRALRLTAYEQYF. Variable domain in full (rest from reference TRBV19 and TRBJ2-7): DGGITQSPKYLFRKEGQNVTLSCEQNLNHDAMYWYRQDPGQGLRLIYYSQIVNDFQKGDIAEGYSVSREKKESFPLTVTSAQKNPTAFYLCASSKLNDRALRLTAYEQYFGPGTRLTVT.

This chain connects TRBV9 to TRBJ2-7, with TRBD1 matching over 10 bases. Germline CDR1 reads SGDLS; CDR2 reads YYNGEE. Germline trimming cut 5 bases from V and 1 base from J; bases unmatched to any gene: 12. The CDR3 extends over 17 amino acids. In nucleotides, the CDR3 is TGTGCCAGCAGTGAAGCGACAGGGGGCGTTTGGTCCTACGAGCAGTACTTC. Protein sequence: CASSEATGGVWSYEQYF.

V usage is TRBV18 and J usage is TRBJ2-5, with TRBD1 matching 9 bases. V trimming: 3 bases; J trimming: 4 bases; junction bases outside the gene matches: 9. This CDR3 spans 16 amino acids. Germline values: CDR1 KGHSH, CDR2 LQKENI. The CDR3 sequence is CASSPPATGGRETQYF. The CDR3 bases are TGTGCCAGCTCACCCCCCGCGACAGGGGGTAGAGAGACCCAGTACTTC.

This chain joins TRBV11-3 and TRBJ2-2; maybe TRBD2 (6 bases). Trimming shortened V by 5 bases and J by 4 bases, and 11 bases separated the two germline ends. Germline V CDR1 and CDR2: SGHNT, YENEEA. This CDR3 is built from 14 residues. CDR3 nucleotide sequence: TGTGCCAGCAGCAGGAGGGCCGGCACCGGGGAGCTGTTTTTT. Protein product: CASSRRAGTGELFF.

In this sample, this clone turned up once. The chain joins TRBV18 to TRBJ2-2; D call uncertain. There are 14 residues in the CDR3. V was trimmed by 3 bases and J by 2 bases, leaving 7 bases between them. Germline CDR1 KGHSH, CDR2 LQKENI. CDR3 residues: CASSPLLNTGELFF. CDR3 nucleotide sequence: TGTGCCAGCTCACCCCTTTTAAACACCGGGGAGCTGTTTTTT.

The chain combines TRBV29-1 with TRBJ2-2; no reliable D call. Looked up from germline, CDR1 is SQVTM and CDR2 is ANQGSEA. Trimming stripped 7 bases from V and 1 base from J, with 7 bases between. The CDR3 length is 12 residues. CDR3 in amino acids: CSEDLNTGELFF. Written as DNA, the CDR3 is TGCAGCGAAGACCTGAACACCGGGGAGCTGTTTTTT.

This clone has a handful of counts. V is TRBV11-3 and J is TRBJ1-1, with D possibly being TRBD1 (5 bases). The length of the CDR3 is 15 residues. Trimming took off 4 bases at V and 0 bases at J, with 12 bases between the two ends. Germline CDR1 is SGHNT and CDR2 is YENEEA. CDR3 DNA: TGTGCCAGCAGCTCAGGGCGGGGAGTGAACACTGAAGCTTTCTTT. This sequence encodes CASSSGRGVNTEAFF. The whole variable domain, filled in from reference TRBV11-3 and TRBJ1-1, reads EAGVVQSPRYKIIEKKQPVAFWCNPISGHNTLYWYLQNLGQGPELLIRYENEEAVDDSQLPKDRFSAERLKGVDSTLKIQPAELGDSAVYLCASSSGRGVNTEAFFGQGTRLTVV.

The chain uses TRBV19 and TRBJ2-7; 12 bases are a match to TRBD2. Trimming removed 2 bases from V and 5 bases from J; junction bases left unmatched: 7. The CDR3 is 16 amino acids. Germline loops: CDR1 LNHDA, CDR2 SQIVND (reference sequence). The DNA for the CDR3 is TGTGCCAGTAGTATACTAGCGGGAGGGCCATGGGACGAGCAGTACTTC. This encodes CASSILAGGPWDEQYF.

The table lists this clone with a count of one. CDR3 in DNA: TGTGCCAGCAGCCAAGATAAGGGGACTGCGGGGACCCAGTACTTC. Protein product: CASSQDKGTAGTQYF. V and J are TRBV14 and TRBJ2-5; D may be TRBD2 (6 bases). The V end was cut by 0 bases, the J end by 7 bases, with 15 bases between. The CDR3 runs to 15 residues. From germline, CDR1 is SGHDN and CDR2 FVKESK.

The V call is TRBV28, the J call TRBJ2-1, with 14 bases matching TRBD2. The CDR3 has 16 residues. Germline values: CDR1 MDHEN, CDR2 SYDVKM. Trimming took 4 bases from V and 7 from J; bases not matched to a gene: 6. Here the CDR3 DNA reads TGTGCCAGCAGTTCTATGGGACTAGCGGGAGCAAATGAGCAGTTCTTC. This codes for CASSSMGLAGANEQFF.

The DNA for the CDR3 is TGTGCCAGCTCACTTGATCGACTAGCGGGAGAAATGAGGAACGAGCAGTACTTC. It specifies CASSLDRLAGEMRNEQYF. V and J are TRBV18 and TRBJ2-7, with 12 bases identical to TRBD2. From germline, CDR1 is KGHSH and CDR2 LQKENI. This CDR3 comprises 18 residues. The ends lost 4 bases at V and 5 bases at J; junction bases unmatched: 15.

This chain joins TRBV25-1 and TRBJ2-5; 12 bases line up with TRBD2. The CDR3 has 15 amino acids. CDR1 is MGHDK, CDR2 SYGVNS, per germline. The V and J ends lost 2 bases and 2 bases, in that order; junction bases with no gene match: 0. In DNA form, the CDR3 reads TGTGCCAGCAGTGAAGGGACTAGCGGGCAAGAGACCCAGTACTTC. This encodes CASSEGTSGQETQYF.

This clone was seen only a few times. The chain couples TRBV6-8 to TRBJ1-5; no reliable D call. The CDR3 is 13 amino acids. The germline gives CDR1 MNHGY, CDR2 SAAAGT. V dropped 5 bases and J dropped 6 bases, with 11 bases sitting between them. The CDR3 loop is CASSRPSGQPQHF. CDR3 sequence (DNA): TGTGCCAGCAGTCGACCGTCGGGTCAGCCCCAGCATTTT.

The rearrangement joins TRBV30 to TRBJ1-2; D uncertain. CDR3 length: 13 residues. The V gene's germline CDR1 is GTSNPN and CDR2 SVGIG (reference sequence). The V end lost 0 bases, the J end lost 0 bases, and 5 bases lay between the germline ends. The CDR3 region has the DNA TGTGCCTGGAGTGTGACCGCTAACTATGGCTACACCTTC. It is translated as CAWSVTANYGYTF. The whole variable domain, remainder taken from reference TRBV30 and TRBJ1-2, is SQTIHQWPATLVQPVGSPLSLECTVEGTSNPNLYWYRQAAGRGLQLLFYSVGIGQISSEVPQNLSASRPQDRQFILSSKKLLLSDSGFYLCAWSVTANYGYTFGSGTRLTVV.

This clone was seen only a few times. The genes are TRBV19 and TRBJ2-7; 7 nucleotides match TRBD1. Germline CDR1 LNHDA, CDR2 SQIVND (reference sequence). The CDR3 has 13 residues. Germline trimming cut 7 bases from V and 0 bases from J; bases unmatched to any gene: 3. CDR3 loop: CASTRDSSYEQYF. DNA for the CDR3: TGTGCCAGTACCCGGGACAGCTCCTACGAGCAGTACTTC.

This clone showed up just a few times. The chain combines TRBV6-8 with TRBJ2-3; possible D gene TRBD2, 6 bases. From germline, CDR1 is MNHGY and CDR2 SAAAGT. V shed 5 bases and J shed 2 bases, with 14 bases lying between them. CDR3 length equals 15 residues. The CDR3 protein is CASSEYSGSTDTQYF. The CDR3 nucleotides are TGTGCCAGCAGTGAGTATAGCGGTTCCACAGATACGCAGTATTTT.

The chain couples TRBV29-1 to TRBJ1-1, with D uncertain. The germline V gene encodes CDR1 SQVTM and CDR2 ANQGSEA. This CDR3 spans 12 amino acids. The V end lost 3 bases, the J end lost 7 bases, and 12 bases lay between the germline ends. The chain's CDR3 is CSVELNGDEAFF. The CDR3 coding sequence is TGCAGCGTTGAGCTAAATGGGGATGAAGCTTTCTTT.

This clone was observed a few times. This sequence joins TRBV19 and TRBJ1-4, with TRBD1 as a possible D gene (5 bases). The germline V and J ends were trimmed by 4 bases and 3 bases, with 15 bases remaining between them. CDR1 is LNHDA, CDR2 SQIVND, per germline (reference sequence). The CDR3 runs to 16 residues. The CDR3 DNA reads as TGTGCCAGTAGTAAAGGAAAGGGGAGCGCTAATGAAAAACTGTTTTTT. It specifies CASSKGKGSANEKLFF. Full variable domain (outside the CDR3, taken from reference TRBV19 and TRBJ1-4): DGGITQSPKYLFRKEGQNVTLSCEQNLNHDAMYWYRQDPGQGLRLIYYSQIVNDFQKGDIAEGYSVSREKKESFPLTVTSAQKNPTAFYLCASSKGKGSANEKLFFGSGTQLSVL.

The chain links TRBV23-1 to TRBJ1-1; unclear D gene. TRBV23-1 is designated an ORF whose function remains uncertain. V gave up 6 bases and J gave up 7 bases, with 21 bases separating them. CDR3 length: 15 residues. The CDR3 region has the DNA TGCGCCAGCAGCCAAGATTTCCCCCAGGATGGTGAAGCTTTCTTT. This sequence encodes CASSQDFPQDGEAFF.

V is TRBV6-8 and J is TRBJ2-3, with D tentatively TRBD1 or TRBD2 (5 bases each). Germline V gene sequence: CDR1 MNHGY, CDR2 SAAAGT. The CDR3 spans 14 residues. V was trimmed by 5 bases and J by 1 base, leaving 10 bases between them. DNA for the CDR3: TGTGCCAGCAGTGAGGGGCAGGGCACAGATACGCAGTATTTT. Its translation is CASSEGQGTDTQYF.